Below are 11 T cell receptor beta chains sequenced from a single sample in a study of T cells after yellow fever vaccination. TCRdb re-derived calls from the 5' RACE reads in MiXCR, one entry per CDR3 protein. This table holds approximately 180,000 distinct CDR3 sequences, approximately 6.2% found once. Sequenced here: CD4+ T cells sorted from PBMCs, sampled on the day of the first yellow fever vaccination. These receptors were obtained from a man between 18 and 29 years old who received the YFV17D yellow fever vaccine.

The table lists this clonotype with a few counts. V and J are TRBV10-3 and TRBJ2-1, with a tentative D call TRBD2 (5 bases). The germline gives CDR1 ENHRY, CDR2 SYGVKD. The CDR3 has 15 residues. Between the trimmed V and J ends, which lost 2 bases and 4 bases, there was a span of 12 bases. The CDR3 nucleotides are TGTGCCATCAGTGAGGGAGGACCGGGGTACAATGAGCAGTTCTTC. Residues: CAISEGGPGYNEQFF.

This chain connects TRBV29-1 to TRBJ1-1, with D possibly TRBD1 on 5 matching bases. The CDR3 is 13 residues long. Looked up from germline, CDR1 is SQVTM and CDR2 is ANQGSEA. V lost 5 bases and J lost 4, with 14 bases in between. CDR3 coding DNA: TGCAGCGTTAATTGGGGGTGGGGCACTGAAGCTTTCTTT. Amino acid sequence: CSVNWGWGTEAFF.

This clonotype was recorded at least ten times. The rearrangement uses TRBV6-5 and TRBJ2-2, with D maybe TRBD1 (5 bases). Trimming cost V 7 bases and J 3 bases, with 12 bases left between them. This CDR3 is built from 14 residues. Per germline, CDR1 MNHEY and CDR2 SVGAGI. CDR3 sequence reads: CASNPTVYTGELFF. The CDR3 coding sequence is TGTGCCAGCAACCCGACAGTCTACACCGGGGAGCTGTTTTTT.

This clonotype has at least ten counts. This sequence joins TRBV6-5 and TRBJ2-1; D ambiguous. The CDR3 has 13 amino acids. Germline V gene sequence: CDR1 MNHEY, CDR2 SVGAGI. V was trimmed by 6 bases and J by 0 bases, leaving 6 bases between them. CDR3 residues: CASRWGSYNEQFF. The CDR3 bases are TGTGCCAGCAGATGGGGCTCCTACAATGAGCAGTTCTTC.

This clonotype was counted a few times. This chain links TRBV7-2 with TRBJ1-4, with 7 bases aligning to TRBD1. The V and J ends lost 5 bases and 8 bases, in that order; junction bases with no gene match: 11. Germline values: CDR1 SGHTA, CDR2 FQGNSA. The CDR3 is made up of 15 amino acids. This CDR3 is CASSLGGQPGEKLFF. In DNA, the CDR3 is TGTGCCAGCAGCCTGGGGGGACAGCCAGGGGAAAAACTGTTTTTT. Based on the CDR3 plus reference TRBV7-2 and TRBJ1-4, the full variable domain is GAGVSQSPSNKVTEKGKDVELRCDPISGHTALYWYRQSLGQGLEFLIYFQGNSAPDKSGLPSDRFSAERTGGSVSTLTIQRTQQEDSAVYLCASSLGGQPGEKLFFGSGTQLSVL.

This clonotype was detected only a few times. V and J are TRBV6-4 and TRBJ2-1; TRBD2 aligns across 7 bases. The CDR3 length is 14 residues. Looked up from germline, CDR1 is MRHNA and CDR2 is SNTAGT. V was pared by 10 bases and J by 0 bases, with 6 bases of the junction left unmatched. CDR3 residues: CATRRTSSYNEQFF. The DNA for the CDR3 is TGTGCCACCAGAAGGACTAGCTCCTACAATGAGCAGTTCTTC.

This clonotype was recorded many times. The rearrangement joins TRBV5-1 to TRBJ2-5; D assignment may be TRBD1 or TRBD2 (5 bases each). The CDR3 extends over 15 amino acids. CDR1 is SGHRS, CDR2 YFSETQ, per germline. The V end was cut by 4 bases, the J end by 0 bases, with 13 bases between. The CDR3 sequence: CASSLGEPYQETQYF. In DNA, the CDR3 is TGCGCCAGCAGCCTGGGGGAGCCGTACCAAGAGACCCAGTACTTC.

Only a few counts were recorded for this clonotype. The chain couples TRBV20-1 to TRBJ2-5; 8 bases map to TRBD1. After removal of 2 bases from V and 5 bases from J, the junction contained 1 base not matched to a gene. Germline loops: CDR1 DFQATT, CDR2 SNEGSKA (reference sequence). The CDR3 consists of 12 residues. The CDR3 loop is CSARPGGETQYF. CDR3 nucleotides: TGCAGTGCTAGACCAGGGGGCGAGACCCAGTACTTC.

This clonotype was observed a handful of times. V and J are TRBV9 and TRBJ2-2, with D unclear. V lost 1 base and J lost 2, with 9 bases in between. The CDR3 is 15 residues long. CDR1 is SGDLS and CDR2 is YYNGEE in the germline V gene. CDR3 residues: CASSVSGQNTGELFF. For the CDR3, the DNA is TGTGCCAGCAGCGTATCAGGTCAAAACACCGGGGAGCTGTTTTTT.

This clonotype was recorded at least ten times. The gene calls are TRBV5-1 and TRBJ2-5; weak D call: TRBD1 (5 bases). Germline values: CDR1 SGHRS, CDR2 YFSETQ. The V end was cut by 6 bases, the J end by 4 bases, with 16 bases between. The CDR3 has 14 amino acids. The CDR3 loop is CASTRGRFGETQYF. The CDR3 coding sequence is TGCGCCAGCACTAGGGGCAGGTTCGGAGAGACCCAGTACTTC.

Ten or more counts support this clonotype. J is TRBJ2-7 and V is TRBV5-1; D may be TRBD1 (6 bases). Germline CDR1 reads SGHRS; CDR2 reads YFSETQ. The ends were cut back, 0 bases at V and 3 bases at J, with 10 bases in the middle. The CDR3 is 14 amino acids. The CDR3 sequence: CASSLEAGVYEQYF. Written as DNA, the CDR3 is TGCGCCAGCAGCTTGGAGGCAGGGGTCTACGAGCAGTACTTC.